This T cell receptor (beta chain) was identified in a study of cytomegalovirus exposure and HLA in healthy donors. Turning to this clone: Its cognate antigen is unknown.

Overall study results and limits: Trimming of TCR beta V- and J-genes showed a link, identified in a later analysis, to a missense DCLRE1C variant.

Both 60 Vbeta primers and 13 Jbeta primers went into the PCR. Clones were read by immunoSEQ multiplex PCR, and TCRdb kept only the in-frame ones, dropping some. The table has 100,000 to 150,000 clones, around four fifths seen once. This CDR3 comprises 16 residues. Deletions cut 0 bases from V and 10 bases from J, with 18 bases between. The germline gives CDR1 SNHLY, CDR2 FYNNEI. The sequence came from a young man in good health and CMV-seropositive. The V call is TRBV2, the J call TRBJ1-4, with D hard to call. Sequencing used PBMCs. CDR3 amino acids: CASSEAGIGVSGKLFF. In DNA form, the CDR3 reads TGTGCCAGCAGTGAAGCGGGAATCGGGGTCTCGGGAAAACTGTTTTTT.